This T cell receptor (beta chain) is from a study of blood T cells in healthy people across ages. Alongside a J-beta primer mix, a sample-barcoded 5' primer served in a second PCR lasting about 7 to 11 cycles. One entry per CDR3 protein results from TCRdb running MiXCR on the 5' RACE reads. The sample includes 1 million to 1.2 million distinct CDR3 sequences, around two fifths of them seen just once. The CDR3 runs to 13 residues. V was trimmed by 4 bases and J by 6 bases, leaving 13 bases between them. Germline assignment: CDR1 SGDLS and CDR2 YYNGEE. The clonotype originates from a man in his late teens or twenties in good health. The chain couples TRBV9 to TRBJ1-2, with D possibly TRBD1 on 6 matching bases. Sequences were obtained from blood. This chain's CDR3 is CASSSRDNDGYTF. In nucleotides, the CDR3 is TGTGCCAGCAGCTCCCGGGACAACGATGGCTACACCTTC.